This T cell receptor (beta chain) was sequenced during a study of blood T cell repertoires in COVID-19. Study-level background: Sample material is recorded as cDNA or gDNA derived from T cells, B-cell-depleted T cells, or PBMCs.

The protocol was immunoSEQ multiplex PCR, while the TCRdb copy is restricted to in-frame clones and leaves out a portion. The table lists some 150,000 clones, roughly nine tenths of them singletons. Participant age was roughly 18 to 90 years, and participants resided in fewer than 30 US areas. Trimming pared 8 bases from V and 4 bases from J, leaving 11 bases between. Germline V gene data show CDR1 as SEHNR and CDR2 as FQNEAQ (reference sequence). The length of the CDR3 is 12 residues. The origin of this receptor is a human donor with acute COVID-19. The donor label of this sample is uncertain. Sequencing used PBMCs or T cells enriched from blood (not recorded which). This chain links TRBV7-9 with TRBJ1-2, with a possible D match to TRBD1 (6 bases). DNA for the CDR3: TGTGCCAGCCACCGGGACACCTATGGCTACACCTTC. This sequence encodes CASHRDTYGYTF.